The next 30 T cell receptor beta chains were all read from a single sample in a study of T cell changes during pregnancy in multiple sclerosis. Assay used: immunoSEQ multiplex PCR; TCRdb lists only in-frame clones, some missing. The data show around 40,000 clones, roughly 91% seen once. The source material was CD8+ T cells from peripheral blood mononuclear cells, sampled in the second trimester of pregnancy. The receptor set was obtained from a female donor with multiple sclerosis, enrolled in a pregnancy study.

The chain employs TRBV6-4 and TRBJ2-7; TRBD2 matches 7 bases. The CDR3 has 15 residues. Germline CDR1 reads MRHNA; CDR2 reads SNTAGT. The J segment lost 5 bases and the V segment lost 3 bases, leaving 10 bases of the junction unmatched. CDR3 nucleotide sequence: TGTGCCAGCAGTGAGGGTGCAGGGAGGGGTCACGAGCAGTACTTC. The encoded protein is CASSEGAGRGHEQYF.

V is TRBV27 and J is TRBJ2-4, with 7 nucleotides matching TRBD2. Trimming took 3 bases from V and 6 from J; bases not matched to a gene: 5. The length of the CDR3 is 14 residues. From germline, CDR1 is MNHEY and CDR2 SMNVEV (reference sequence). In nucleotides, the CDR3 is TGTGCCAGCAGTTTGTCGGGAGGACGAAACATTCAGTACTTC. It codes for CASSLSGGRNIQYF.

The chain uses TRBV4-2 and TRBJ2-7; weak D call: TRBD2 (5 bases). Germline V gene data show CDR1 as LGHNA and CDR2 as YNFKEQ. Trimming left V 0 bases short and J 5 bases short, with 20 bases between. This CDR3 region has 17 residues. CDR3 sequence (DNA): TGTGCCAGCAGCCAAGAGGGCCTGGCGGGCGCCGGGGACGAGCAGTACTTC. The encoded protein is CASSQEGLAGAGDEQYF.

V is TRBV7-6 and J is TRBJ2-2; no clear D. The CDR3 has 12 residues. V gave up 3 bases and J gave up 6 bases, with 5 bases separating them. Looked up from germline, CDR1 is SGHVS and CDR2 is FNYEAQ. CDR3 loop: CASSFSPGELFF. In nucleotides, the CDR3 is TGTGCCAGCAGCTTTAGTCCCGGGGAGCTGTTTTTT.

The J gene is TRBJ1-2, the V gene TRBV7-6; weak D call: TRBD1 (6 bases). CDR1 and CDR2 (germline): SGHVS, FNYEAQ. The germline V and J ends were trimmed by 1 base and 7 bases, with 10 bases remaining between them. The CDR3 length is 13 residues. CDR3 in amino acids: CASSLVGGLGYTF. CDR3 nucleotides: TGTGCCAGCAGCTTAGTGGGGGGGCTTGGCTACACCTTC.

Concerning this clone itself: The sample contains more than one DNA sequence encoding this CDR3. This chain uses TRBV6-5 with TRBJ1-1; 8 bases line up with TRBD1. V shed 2 bases, J shed 4 bases, and the junction held 3 bases outside the gene matches. CDR1 and CDR2 (germline): MNHEY, SVGAGI. CDR3 size: 14 residues. The CDR3 nucleotides are TGTGCCAGCAGTTACAGAGACAGGGGCACTGAAGCTTTCTTT. This translates into CASSYRDRGTEAFF.

The chain links TRBV30 to TRBJ1-5; D perhaps matches TRBD1 (5 bases). Germline CDR1 and CDR2: GTSNPN and SVGIG (reference sequence). Trimming shortened V by 2 bases and J by 7 bases, and 15 bases separated the two germline ends. The CDR3 has 14 amino acids. CDR3 residues: CAWSMGGAGQPQHF. The CDR3 nucleotides are TGTGCCTGGAGTATGGGAGGGGCTGGGCAGCCCCAGCATTTT.

The genes are TRBV13 and TRBJ2-7; TRBD2 might be the D (5 bases). The germline V and J ends were trimmed by 3 bases and 2 bases, with 8 bases remaining between them. This CDR3 is 13 amino acids long. Germline CDR1 and CDR2: PRHDT and FYEKMQ (reference sequence). CDR3 nucleotide sequence: TGTGCCAGCAGCTTGACTAACACCTACGAGCAGTACTTC. It translates to CASSLTNTYEQYF. Full variable domain (rest looked up from reference TRBV13 and TRBJ2-7): AAGVIQSPRHLIKEKRETATLKCYPIPRHDTVYWYQQGPGQDPQFLISFYEKMQSDKGSIPDRFSAQQFSDYHSELNMSSLELGDSALYFCASSLTNTYEQYFGPGTRLTVT.

This clone has just one count. The chain couples TRBV2 to TRBJ2-3, with D maybe TRBD2 (6 bases). The CDR3 spans 16 residues. CDR1 and CDR2 from the germline V gene are SNHLY and FYNNEI. CDR3 bases: TGTGCTATTTGGGGGACTGGTGGCTTGGACACAGATACGCAGTATTTT. Amino acid sequence: CAIWGTGGLDTDTQYF.

The chain combines TRBV29-1 with TRBJ2-1, with TRBD2 matching 8 bases. In germline, CDR1 is SQVTM, CDR2 ANQGSEA. The CDR3 spans 14 residues. V lost 6 bases to trimming and J lost 4 bases; unmatched junction nucleotides: 8. The CDR3 reads CSVISGLGYNEQFF. Written as DNA, the CDR3 is TGCAGCGTCATCTCGGGACTAGGATACAATGAGCAGTTCTTC.

This chain's CDR3 is CASSLNAGTGGYEQYF. DNA of the CDR3: TGTGCCAGCAGCCTAAATGCCGGGACAGGGGGCTACGAGCAGTACTTC. The rearrangement links TRBV4-2 to TRBJ2-7; 11 bases map to TRBD1. Trimming took 4 bases from V and 3 from J; bases not matched to a gene: 8. Germline CDR1 reads LGHNA; CDR2 reads YNFKEQ. The CDR3 is 16 residues long.

The V and J genes are TRBV6-9 and TRBJ2-1; no reliable D call. The germline gives CDR1 MNHGY, CDR2 SVAAGI. Between the trimmed V and J ends, which lost 0 bases and 5 bases, there was a span of 8 bases. The CDR3 sequence is 14 residues long. CDR3 in DNA: TGTGCCAGCAGTTATTCGAGTCTACACAATGAGCAGTTCTTC. Translated: CASSYSSLHNEQFF.

This clone was picked up one time. An end of the junction differs from the germline gene, which may be a read error. This chain connects TRBV27 to TRBJ2-7, with D tentatively TRBD1 (6 bases). Germline V gives CDR1 MNHEY, CDR2 SMNVEV (reference sequence). CDR3 length equals 13 residues. The CDR3 region is CASSLSGVHEQYF. The CDR3 DNA is TGTGCCAGCAGTCTATCAGGGGTCCACGAGCAGTACTTC.

V usage is TRBV27 and J usage is TRBJ1-2; D gene unclear. Germline CDR1 MNHEY, CDR2 SMNVEV (reference sequence). Trimming took 4 bases from V and 4 from J, leaving 13 bases between them. There are 14 residues in the CDR3. CDR3 sequence: CASSSTRRPYGYTF. CDR3 nucleotide sequence: TGTGCCAGCAGTTCGACCAGGAGGCCCTATGGCTACACCTTC.

This chain joins TRBV6-6 and TRBJ1-1; TRBD1 is a possible D gene (6 bases). The V end was cut by 6 bases, the J end by 4 bases, with 9 bases between. The CDR3 has 12 amino acids. Germline V gene data show CDR1 as MNHNY and CDR2 as SVGAGI (reference sequence). The CDR3 is CASSIGGTEAFF. In nucleotides, the CDR3 is TGTGCCAGCAGCATAGGGGGCACTGAAGCTTTCTTT.

This clone appeared once. V gene TRBV9 combines with J gene TRBJ2-3; D is unresolved. V lost 2 bases to trimming and J lost 1 base, with 2 bases between them. Germline CDR1 SGDLS, CDR2 YYNGEE. There are 12 residues in the CDR3. CDR3 sequence reads: CASSVGTDTQYF. The CDR3 coding sequence is TGTGCCAGCAGCGTCGGCACAGATACGCAGTATTTT.

This clone was counted a single time. This chain joins TRBV29-1 and TRBJ1-6, with TRBD1 matching over 10 bases. Trimming removed 4 bases from V and 6 bases from J; junction bases left unmatched: 3. CDR3 length equals 14 residues. In germline, CDR1 is SQVTM, CDR2 ANQGSEA. Written as DNA, the CDR3 is TGCAGCGTTGCATGGGACAGGGGTAATTCACCCCTCCACTTT. Amino acid sequence: CSVAWDRGNSPLHF. The whole variable domain, filled in from reference TRBV29-1 and TRBJ1-6, reads SAVISQKPSRDICQRGTSLTIQCQVDSQVTMMFWYRQQPGQSLTLIATANQGSEATYESGFVIDKFPISRPNLTFSTLTVSNMSPEDSSIYLCSVAWDRGNSPLHFGNGTRLTVT.

V gene TRBV12-5 combines with J gene TRBJ2-4, with 11 bases that match TRBD2. V gave up 6 bases and J gave up 12 bases; unmatched junction bases: 7. The CDR3 sequence is 13 residues long. The germline V gene encodes CDR1 LGHNT and CDR2 FRNRAP. The CDR3 sequence is CASGSGTSGDQYF. The CDR3 DNA reads as TGTGCTAGTGGATCCGGGACTAGCGGAGATCAGTACTTC. Variable domain in full (rest from reference TRBV12-5 and TRBJ2-4): DARVTQTPRHKVTEMGQEVTMRCQPILGHNTVFWYRQTMMQGLELLAYFRNRAPLDDSGMPKDRFSAEMPDATLATLKIQPSEPRDSAVYFCASGSGTSGDQYFGAGTRLSVL.

The V and J genes are TRBV5-5 and TRBJ1-2; TRBD1 aligns across 7 bases. J lost 6 bases, V lost 2 bases, and 4 bases had no gene match. The germline V gene encodes CDR1 SGHKS and CDR2 YYEKEE (reference sequence). The CDR3 covers 13 residues. CDR3 nucleotide sequence: TGTGCCAGCAGCTTAGGACAGGTGGATGGCTACACCTTC. This gives the protein CASSLGQVDGYTF.

The chain carries TRBV7-9 and TRBJ2-5, with D possibly matching TRBD2 (5 bases). The CDR3 is 12 amino acids. V was cut by 5 bases and J by 3 bases, with 7 bases left in between. Germline V gene sequence: CDR1 SEHNR, CDR2 FQNEAQ (reference sequence). CDR3 loop: CASSGLEETQYF. CDR3 nucleotide sequence: TGTGCCAGCAGCGGACTCGAAGAGACCCAGTACTTC. The full variable domain, in which reference TRBV7-9 and TRBJ2-5 provide the parts outside the CDR3, is DTGVSQNPRHKITKRGQNVTFRCDPISEHNRLYWYRQTLGQGPEFLTYFQNEAQLEKSRLLSDRFSAERPKGSFSTLEIQRTEQGDSAMYLCASSGLEETQYFGPGTRLLVL.

Only a few counts were recorded for this clone. The chain recombines TRBV5-5 with TRBJ1-3; D is unclear. V was clipped by 3 bases and J by 9 bases, with 7 bases between them. The CDR3 runs to 11 residues. Germline CDR1 is SGHKS and CDR2 is YYEKEE (reference sequence). In DNA, the CDR3 is TGTGCCAGCAGCTCGGGAGTCACCATATATTTT. Translation: CASSSGVTIYF.

This chain links TRBV19 with TRBJ2-7; 9 nucleotides match TRBD1. V dropped 3 bases and J dropped 0; count of bases not matched to a gene: 3. This CDR3 has 15 residues. The germline gives CDR1 LNHDA, CDR2 SQIVND (reference sequence). CDR3 bases: TGTGCCAGTAGTATTACGGGACAGGGCTCCTACGAGCAGTACTTC. Residues: CASSITGQGSYEQYF.

The chain employs TRBV28 and TRBJ1-2; D gene unclear. The CDR3 runs 16 residues. Germline CDR1 and CDR2: MDHEN and SYDVKM. The germline V and J ends were trimmed by 4 bases and 2 bases, with 17 bases remaining between them. The CDR3 DNA sequence: TGTGCCAGCAGTTCAATCACTGACACCCCCAACTATGGCTACACCTTC. Protein product: CASSSITDTPNYGYTF.

The J gene is TRBJ1-2, the V gene TRBV28, with D possibly matching TRBD1 (6 bases). This CDR3 has 14 residues. V lost 5 bases to trimming and J lost 8 bases, with 18 bases between them. The germline V gene encodes CDR1 MDHEN and CDR2 SYDVKM. CDR3 bases: TGTGCCAGCAGTCCCCTACCTACAGGGCGCGGCTACACCTTC. Amino acids: CASSPLPTGRGYTF.

The rearrangement uses TRBV6-4 and TRBJ2-1, with TRBD1 identical over 10 bases. Germline-derived CDR1 and CDR2 are MRHNA and SNTAGT. The V gene end was trimmed by 2 bases and the J gene end by 3 bases; junction bases not matched to a gene: 4. The CDR3 loop spans 16 amino acids. Here the CDR3 reads CASSDVGTGDYNEQFF. The CDR3 coding sequence is TGTGCCAGCAGTGACGTGGGGACAGGGGACTACAATGAGCAGTTCTTC.

This chain uses TRBV7-8 with TRBJ2-7; weak D call: TRBD2 (6 bases). This CDR3 has 15 amino acids. The V end was cut by 6 bases, the J end by 0 bases, with 15 bases between. The germline V gene has CDR1 SGHVS and CDR2 FQNEAQ. The CDR3 coding sequence is TGTGCCAGCAGATCCCGGGCGGGGAACTCCTACGAGCAGTACTTC. It specifies CASRSRAGNSYEQYF.

The gene calls are TRBV6-1 and TRBJ2-7; the match to TRBD2 covers 7 bases. The CDR3 has 14 amino acids. After removal of 6 bases from V and 3 bases from J, the junction contained 8 bases not matched to a gene. Germline lookup yields CDR1 MNHNS and CDR2 SASEGT. CDR3 sequence (DNA): TGTGCCAGCAGAGCGGGGACTATGCACTACGAGCAGTACTTC. Protein sequence: CASRAGTMHYEQYF.

This chain connects TRBV4-1 to TRBJ2-3; tentatively, D is TRBD2 (6 bases). This CDR3 is 13 amino acids long. V shed 7 bases and J shed 0 bases, with 8 bases lying between them. The germline V gene encodes CDR1 MGHRA and CDR2 YSYEKL. DNA for the CDR3: TGCGCCAGCACCGCGGGAAGCACAGATACGCAGTATTTT. Amino acid sequence: CASTAGSTDTQYF.

The chain is built from TRBV9 and TRBJ2-1; 9 bases match TRBD2. Germline-derived CDR1 and CDR2 are SGDLS and YYNGEE. Unmatched junction bases numbered 9, after V lost 4 bases and J lost 4 bases. The CDR3 loop spans 16 amino acids. This chain's CDR3 is CASSSYRGGDYNEQFF. The CDR3 bases are TGTGCCAGCAGCTCCTACCGCGGGGGGGATTACAATGAGCAGTTCTTC.

J is TRBJ1-2 and V is TRBV5-1; 9 bases align to TRBD1. Germline CDR1 and CDR2: SGHRS and YFSETQ. The CDR3 is made up of 15 amino acids. V lost 2 bases, J lost 5 bases, and 7 bases stayed unmatched. The CDR3 bases are TGCGCCAGCAGCTTACCGGGACAGGGAGGATATGGCTACACCTTC. Translating gives CASSLPGQGGYGYTF.